This TCR beta chain was retrieved from a study of blood T cell repertoires in COVID-19. About the study: Spain, Italy and the United States supplied samples that represented acute and convalescent COVID-19. Sources were T cells, B-cell-depleted T cells, or PBMCs; the material itself was cDNA or gDNA.

Per the original methods: By means of reference gene primer amplification, nucleated cell counts were estimated. TCRdb's copy holds only in-frame clones and misses some; the assay was immunoSEQ multiplex PCR. V, J and clone size were drawn from that table, and D and trimming were deduced from the DNA. The data show fewer than 250,000 clones, about 88% seen once. The CDR3 extends over 13 amino acids. Germline V gene sequence: CDR1 MNHEY, CDR2 SVGAGI. Trimming took off 5 bases at V and 6 bases at J, with 13 bases between the two ends. J is TRBJ1-1 and V is TRBV6-5; unclear D gene. This receptor was taken from a man aged 30 to 45 with acute or convalescent COVID-19. Sequencing was done on a sample of peripheral blood. CDR3 protein: CASSRPGAPEAFF. The CDR3 DNA follows: TGTGCCAGCAGTCGACCGGGAGCGCCTGAAGCTTTCTTT.